These T cell receptor beta chains were read from a single sample in a study of cytomegalovirus exposure and HLA in healthy donors. The table came from immunoSEQ multiplex PCR; TCRdb's copy has only in-frame clones and leaves some out. The sample consists of about 140,000 clones, approximately 80% of them appearing once. The material sequenced was PBMCs. These TCRs come from an older woman in good health and CMV-seropositive. Both conserved end residues are part of each CDR3. D genes are given only for firm matches. Clone size is given for some rows only: seen once, a few or many times, or a class if the clone is expanded.

V	D	J	length	size	CDR3	DNA
TRBV30	-	TRBJ2-1	11	once	CAWRYGNEQFF	TGTGCCTGGAGATACGGGAATGAGCAGTTCTTC
TRBV10-3	TRBD1	TRBJ2-1	16	-	CAIRGQGLRANNEQFF	TGTGCCATCAGAGGACAGGGACTGAGGGCGAACAATGAGCAGTTCTTC
TRBV6-1	-	TRBJ2-7	14	-	CASSERGGGREQYF	TGTGCCAGCAGTGAAAGGGGGGGTGGGCGGGAGCAGTACTTC
TRBV9	-	TRBJ2-7	12	-	CASSVDESKQYF	TGTGCCAGCAGCGTAGATGAGAGCAAGCAGTACTTC
TRBV4-3	TRBD2	TRBJ2-1	16	-	CASSQDPRLAVNEQFF	TGCGCCAGCAGCCAAGACCCGCGACTAGCGGTCAATGAGCAGTTCTTC
TRBV28	-	TRBJ2-3	16	once	CASSALLKEDRDTQYF	TGTGCCAGCAGCGCCTTGCTTAAGGAGGATAGAGATACGCAGTATTTT
TRBV4-3	TRBD1	TRBJ2-1	14	-	CASSLQGAYNEQFF	TGCGCCAGCAGCCTACAGGGGGCCTACAATGAGCAGTTCTTC
TRBV5-1	-	TRBJ2-7	13	-	CASRGTGAYEQYF	TGCGCCAGCCGCGGGACCGGCGCCTACGAGCAGTACTTC
TRBV18	-	TRBJ2-6	17	-	CASSPRRGFSGANVLTF	TGTGCCAGCTCACCCCGGAGGGGTTTTTCTGGGGCCAACGTCCTGACTTTC
TRBV5-1	TRBD1	TRBJ1-1	14	-	CASSLRGGGTEAFF	TGCGCCAGCAGCTTACGAGGGGGCGGCACTGAAGCTTTCTTT
TRBV19	-	TRBJ2-7	13	-	CASSIFFGYEQYF	TGTGCCAGTAGTATTTTCTTCGGGTACGAGCAGTACTTC
TRBV11-2	-	TRBJ1-3	16	-	CASSSETASSGNTIYF	TGTGCCAGCAGCTCGGAGACGGCGAGCTCTGGAAACACCATATATTTT
TRBV27	-	TRBJ1-3	15	-	CARPPPGSSGNTIYF	TGTGCCCGCCCCCCCCCAGGCAGCTCTGGAAACACCATATATTTT
TRBV7-9	TRBD2	TRBJ2-5	17	-	CASSPRPGGRAQETQYF	TGTGCCAGCAGCCCACGTCCCGGCGGGAGGGCTCAAGAGACCCAGTACTTC
TRBV6-5	-	TRBJ1-1	14	few	CASRAHGGNTEAFF	TGTGCCAGCAGGGCACACGGAGGGAACACTGAAGCTTTCTTT
TRBV18	TRBD1	TRBJ1-4	17	-	CASSPKTGGVSNEKLFF	TGTGCCAGCTCACCCAAGACAGGGGGCGTATCTAATGAAAAACTGTTTTTT
TRBV10-3	TRBD2	TRBJ2-3	15	-	CAISKTSGRTDTQYF	TGTGCCATCAGCAAGACTAGCGGGAGAACAGATACGCAGTATTTT
TRBV4-2	TRBD2	TRBJ2-7	17	-	CASSQKIGLAETYEQYF	TGTGCCAGCAGCCAAAAAATAGGACTAGCGGAGACCTACGAGCAGTACTTC
TRBV29-1	-	TRBJ2-1	13	-	CSVTGQSYNEQFF	TGCAGCGTTACGGGACAATCCTACAATGAGCAGTTCTTC
TRBV5-6	-	TRBJ2-1	15	few	CASSHQASRRNEQFF	TGTGCCAGCAGTCACCAGGCTAGCCGAAGGAATGAGCAGTTCTTC
TRBV28	-	TRBJ2-5	15	few	CASSLIKGGQETQYF	TGTGCCAGCAGTTTAATAAAGGGAGGCCAAGAGACCCAGTACTTC
TRBV7-2	-	TRBJ2-3	12	-	CASSPGTDTQYF	TGTGCCAGCAGCCCGGGGACAGATACGCAGTATTTT
TRBV7-2	-	TRBJ1-1	15	-	CASSYSPGGITEAFF	TGTGCCAGCAGCTATTCCCCGGGAGGGATCACTGAAGCTTTCTTT
TRBV28	-	TRBJ1-3	15	-	CASSPGLTSGNTIYF	TGTGCCAGCAGCCCTGGACTGACCTCTGGAAACACCATATATTTT
TRBV2	-	TRBJ1-5	12	-	CASSPDLSPQHF	TGTGCCAGCAGTCCCGACTTGTCTCCCCAGCATTTT
TRBV11-2	-	TRBJ1-1	13	-	CASSLDGTGEAFF	TGTGCCAGCAGCTTAGATGGTACAGGGGAAGCTTTCTTT
TRBV7-9	TRBD2	TRBJ2-3	15	once	CASSPLAGVTDTQYF	TGTGCCAGCAGCCCACTAGCGGGCGTCACAGATACGCAGTATTTT
TRBV10-3	TRBD2	TRBJ2-5	17	-	CAISGHGTSGTPGTQYF	TGTGCCATCAGTGGCCACGGGACTAGCGGGACCCCCGGGACCCAGTACTTC
TRBV27	-	TRBJ2-7	14	-	CASSLSSGFHEQYF	TGTGCCAGCAGTTTATCTTCAGGGTTCCACGAGCAGTACTTC
TRBV7-7	TRBD1	TRBJ2-2	16	-	CASSSSGTGYTGELFF	TGTGCTAGCAGCTCCTCCGGGACAGGGTACACCGGGGAGCTGTTTTTT
TRBV6-1	-	TRBJ2-1	14	-	CASSLRLRSHEQFF	TGTGCCAGCAGTCTGCGACTTCGCAGCCATGAGCAGTTCTTC
TRBV5-1	TRBD1	TRBJ2-2	14	-	CASSPTGGGGELFF	TGCGCCAGCAGCCCGACAGGGGGAGGCGGGGAGCTGTTTTTT
TRBV7-3	TRBD2	TRBJ2-1	16	-	CASSSFRGGGVNEQFF	TGTGCCAGCAGCTCCTTCCGAGGCGGGGGGGTCAATGAGCAGTTCTTC
TRBV5-5	-	TRBJ1-6	17	-	CASSLGFAGANNSPLHF	TGTGCCAGCAGCTTGGGATTCGCGGGGGCGAATAATTCACCCCTCCACTTT
TRBV4-3	-	TRBJ2-7	17	-	CASSQEAQGHITYEQYF	TGCGCCAGCAGCCAAGAAGCCCAGGGACATATCACCTACGAGCAGTACTTC